The table lists the clone carrying this TCR beta chain with a count of one. As yet, its antigen is unknown. The data derive from a study of cytomegalovirus exposure and HLA in healthy donors. Overall study findings and caveats: For most TCR beta V segments, an earlier analysis put the productive rate at about 87% or about 30% of the time. HLA alleles showed associations with roughly 17,000 TCR beta sequences in a later analysis, at a 0.05 false discovery rate.

The study ran its PCR with 60 Vbeta and 13 Jbeta primers. Libraries were prepared by immunoSEQ multiplex PCR; TCRdb keeps only in-frame clonotypes and omits some of them. The table includes 150,000 or so clones, approximately 88% detected once. The sequence came from a boy younger than 10 in good health and CMV-seronegative. Sequenced sample: PBMCs.

The CDR3 region is CASSQPGQGRDYGYTF. The DNA of the CDR3 is TGCGCCAGCAGCCAACCCGGACAGGGGAGAGACTATGGCTACACCTTC. The chain employs TRBV4-1 and TRBJ1-2; TRBD1 aligns across 9 bases. The germline gives CDR1 MGHRA, CDR2 YSYEKL. V lost 2 bases, J lost 3 bases, and 7 bases stayed unmatched. CDR3 length: 16 residues.